Listed here is a single T cell receptor beta chain. The record originates from a study of patients and donors after allogeneic stem cell transplantation. Each CDR3 protein gets one entry after TCRdb re-called the RT-PCR reads with MiXCR. The sample shows over 150,000 distinct CDR3 sequences, 41% of them seen only once. Germline loops: CDR1 SGDLS, CDR2 YYNGEE. The CDR3 is 16 amino acids. Trimming removed 5 bases at V and 2 bases at J, with 14 bases between. Input material: blood, either unsorted or a sorted T cell fraction (not recorded which). The clonotype was recovered from a human donor who was either an allogeneic HSCT recipient or a stem cell or donor lymphocyte infusion donor (not recorded which). It is not recorded whose cells these are; they may come from a transplant donor. The chain employs TRBV9 and TRBJ1-6, with a possible D match to TRBD1 (5 bases). The DNA of the CDR3 is TGTGCCAGCAGTTCCGCCCGGGACCCCTATAATTCACCCCTCCACTTT. It encodes CASSSARDPYNSPLHF.